These 10 T cell receptor beta chains came from one sample sequenced in a study of blood T cells in healthy people across ages. Through a sample-barcoded 5' primer and a J-beta primer mix, a second PCR was run for about 6 to 11 cycles. Each CDR3 protein gets one entry after TCRdb re-called the 5' RACE reads with MiXCR. Here the sample spans approximately 960,000 distinct CDR3 sequences, 29% being singletons. These data also formed part of another study, on T cells of mothers and their children.

Sequencing was performed on blood. These receptors were obtained from a woman in her thirties or forties in good health.

This clonotype appeared a few times. The chain links TRBV7-9 to TRBJ2-3; no definite D call. The V and J ends lost 1 base and 0 bases respectively, with 11 bases between them. The CDR3 has 16 amino acids. The germline gives CDR1 SEHNR, CDR2 FQNEAQ (reference sequence). This chain's CDR3 is CASSLVRPPSTDTQYF. The CDR3 bases are TGTGCCAGCAGCTTAGTAAGGCCTCCTAGCACAGATACGCAGTATTTT. Full variable domain (outside the CDR3, taken from reference TRBV7-9 and TRBJ2-3): DTGVSQNPRHKITKRGQNVTFRCDPISEHNRLYWYRQTLGQGPEFLTYFQNEAQLEKSRLLSDRFSAERPKGSFSTLEIQRTEQGDSAMYLCASSLVRPPSTDTQYFGPGTRLTVL.

This chain joins TRBV27 and TRBJ2-5; no definite D call. This CDR3 is built from 12 residues. V lost 9 bases and J lost 0, with 8 bases in between. Germline CDR1 MNHEY, CDR2 SMNVEV (reference sequence). Written as DNA, the CDR3 is TGTGCCAGTCGTCGGTACCAAGAGACCCAGTACTTC. Its translation: CASRRYQETQYF.

As for this clonotype: Germline and junction disagree at one end, which may indicate a read error. V usage is TRBV24-1 and J usage is TRBJ1-2; D not certain. The CDR3 totals 15 residues. Germline V lookup: CDR1 KGHDR, CDR2 SFDVKD. CDR3 sequence (DNA): TGCGCCACCAGTGATCCCCGGATTCCCAACTATGGCTACACCTTC. This sequence encodes CATSDPRIPNYGYTF.

This clonotype was counted at least ten times. The chain has TRBV7-2 and TRBJ2-5; TRBD2 matches 11 bases. CDR3 length equals 15 residues. Trimming cost V 5 bases and J 1 base; bases outside gene matches: 3. CDR1 and CDR2 (germline): SGHTA, FQGNSA. The CDR3 coding sequence is TGTGCCAGCAGCCCTAGCGGGGGGATCCAAGAGACCCAGTACTTC. Its protein is CASSPSGGIQETQYF.

V is TRBV28 and J is TRBJ2-7, with a tentative D call TRBD1 (6 bases). CDR1 and CDR2 (germline): MDHEN, SYDVKM. V was clipped by 5 bases and J by 2 bases, with 13 bases between them. The CDR3 runs to 14 residues. CDR3 DNA: TGTGCCAGCAGTGTAGAGGGGGACCCCTACGAGCAGTACTTC. Its protein product is CASSVEGDPYEQYF.

The chain uses TRBV15 and TRBJ2-7; a weak D match, TRBD1 (5 bases). The CDR3 is 12 residues long. Germline lookup yields CDR1 LNHNV and CDR2 YYDKDF (reference sequence). Trimming pared 5 bases from V and 3 bases from J, leaving 8 bases between. CDR3 residues: CATSWGFYEQYF. The CDR3 DNA is TGTGCCACCAGCTGGGGCTTCTACGAGCAGTACTTC.

Ten or more counts support this clonotype. This sequence joins TRBV24-1 and TRBJ2-5; no clear D. The CDR3 loop spans 14 amino acids. With 3 bases removed from V and 7 bases from J, the gap between germline ends came to 14 bases. Germline V lookup: CDR1 KGHDR, CDR2 SFDVKD. CDR3 protein: CATSDPGSTMTQYF. DNA for the CDR3: TGTGCCACCAGTGATCCGGGCAGTACCATGACCCAGTACTTC.

This clonotype has just a few counts. This chain joins TRBV6-2 or TRBV6-3 and TRBJ2-3; perhaps TRBD2 as D (6 bases). V was cut by 7 bases and J by 2 bases, with 13 bases left in between. The CDR3 spans 14 residues. The germline V gene encodes CDR1 MNHEY and CDR2 SVGEGT. The DNA of the CDR3 is TGTGCCAGCACCCGGGACTCCTTCACAGATACGCAGTATTTT. Protein: CASTRDSFTDTQYF.

This clonotype was counted between two and nine times. The chain carries TRBV7-2 and TRBJ1-2, with 9 bases identical to TRBD1. The junction had 10 bases not matched to a gene; V was cut back by 0 bases and J by 8 bases. The CDR3 has 16 amino acids. CDR1 is SGHTA and CDR2 is FQGNSA in the germline V gene. CDR3 sequence: CASSLASTGGNFGYTF. The CDR3 DNA sequence: TGTGCCAGCAGCTTAGCCTCGACAGGGGGAAATTTCGGCTACACCTTC.

At least ten counts were recorded for this clonotype. The chain is built from TRBV13 and TRBJ2-7, with 7 nucleotides matching TRBD1. Germline V CDR1 and CDR2: PRHDT, FYEKMQ (reference sequence). The V segment lost 5 bases and the J segment 1 base; nucleotides outside the gene matches: 11. There are 16 residues in the CDR3. CDR3 protein: CASSRNQGVESYEQYF. For the CDR3, the DNA is TGTGCCAGCAGCCGAAACCAGGGGGTCGAATCCTACGAGCAGTACTTC.